This TCR beta chain was sequenced for a study of blood T cell repertoires in COVID-19. Background on the study: The samples span acute and convalescent COVID-19 from the United States, Italy and Spain.

Germline CDR1 is GTSNPN and CDR2 is SVGIG (reference sequence). The CDR3 loop spans 12 amino acids. Trimming stripped 1 base from V and 2 bases from J, with 5 bases between. Libraries were prepared by immunoSEQ multiplex PCR; TCRdb keeps only in-frame clonotypes and omits some of them. The repertoire holds approximately 400,000 clones, around 90% seen once, with 1.2% in the top ten. Study members were between roughly 18 and 90 years old and lived in 20 to 30 US regions. V usage is TRBV30 and J usage is TRBJ1-2; D is unresolved. The clonotype originates from a woman between 18 and 30 years old who had recovered from COVID-19. Sequences were obtained from PBMCs or T cells enriched from blood (not recorded which). CDR3 region: CAWSGTNYGYTF. CDR3 coding DNA: TGTGCCTGGAGTGGCACAAACTATGGCTACACCTTC.